Each of the 28 T cell receptor beta chains below was sequenced from the same sample in a study of Ad26.COV2.S vaccination and SARS-CoV-2 variants. The data were produced by immunoSEQ multiplex PCR, yet TCRdb's version contains in-frame clones alone and is incomplete. The sample includes about 680,000 clones, roughly 90% seen only once; the top ten take around 1.5%. This sample's treatment: around 19 received Ad26.COV2.S at low or high dose, single or two shots; several received placebo; per-sample allocation not given. On day 63 after the first injection, vaccine and placebo recipients gave samples. The sample consisted of peripheral blood, taken in a trial of Ad26.COV2.S vaccine versus placebo. The receptors were gathered from a person aged 18 to 65 who received the Ad26.COV2.S COVID-19 vaccine or a placebo.

This clone was observed a single time. J is TRBJ2-6 and V is TRBV4-1; D may correspond to TRBD1 or TRBD2 (6 bases each). Germline loops: CDR1 MGHRA, CDR2 YSYEKL. This CDR3 is 19 amino acids long. The ends were cut back, 0 bases at V and 0 bases at J, with 15 bases in the middle. The CDR3 sequence is CASSQEGGRAHSGANVLTF. In DNA, the CDR3 is TGCGCCAGCAGCCAAGAGGGGGGCAGGGCCCACTCTGGGGCCAACGTCCTGACTTTC.

The chain links TRBV5-1 to TRBJ2-7; no reliable D call. V dropped 3 bases and J dropped 1 base, with 11 bases sitting between them. The CDR3 runs to 14 residues. Germline V lookup: CDR1 SGHRS, CDR2 YFSETQ. This CDR3 reads CASSSLGISYEQYF. The CDR3 DNA sequence: TGCGCCAGCAGCTCCTTGGGGATATCCTACGAGCAGTACTTC.

This clone occurred once. The chain recombines TRBV7-2 with TRBJ2-6; no clear D gene. CDR1 is SGHTA and CDR2 is FQGNSA in the germline V gene. V lost 3 bases, J lost 2 bases, and 8 bases lay in between. The CDR3 contains 15 residues. The CDR3 loop reads CASSFSTTGANVLTF. The CDR3 DNA is TGTGCCAGCAGCTTCTCTACGACTGGGGCCAACGTCCTGACTTTC.

This sequence joins TRBV19 and TRBJ1-1, with D possibly being TRBD1 (6 bases). Germline values: CDR1 LNHDA, CDR2 SQIVND (reference sequence). V was pared by 5 bases and J by 1 base, with 14 bases between. CDR3 length: 15 residues. The CDR3 spells CASSYRVGTNTEAFF. The CDR3 bases are TGTGCCAGTAGTTACAGGGTTGGTACGAACACTGAAGCTTTCTTT.

The V call is TRBV29-1, the J call TRBJ1-2; D is ambiguous. The V gene lost 4 bases and the J gene lost 3 bases, with 9 bases spanning the gap. This CDR3 comprises 12 residues. The V gene's germline CDR1 is SQVTM and CDR2 ANQGSEA. The CDR3 coding sequence is TGCAGCGTTGTTGACCCTTACTATGGCTACACCTTC. Translation: CSVVDPYYGYTF.

The gene calls are TRBV7-3 and TRBJ2-1; 7 bases align to TRBD1. CDR1 SGHTA and CDR2 FQGTGA come from the germline V gene. The V gene end was trimmed by 8 bases and the J gene end by 2 bases; junction bases not matched to a gene: 3. The CDR3 is made up of 13 amino acids. The CDR3 spells CASGQGAYNEQFF. CDR3 nucleotides: TGTGCCAGCGGGCAGGGGGCCTACAATGAGCAGTTCTTC.

The chain couples TRBV7-6 to TRBJ1-5; no reliable D call. The V end lost 1 base, the J end lost 5 bases, and 15 bases lay between the germline ends. This CDR3 spans 16 amino acids. The germline CDR1 and CDR2 sequences are SGHVS and FNYEAQ. CDR3 residues: CASSLEGSRGHQPQHF. The CDR3 DNA is TGTGCCAGCAGCTTAGAAGGCAGTCGGGGTCATCAGCCCCAGCATTTT.

This rearrangement joins TRBV2 to TRBJ2-3; unclear D gene. This CDR3 contains 15 residues. CDR1 is SNHLY, CDR2 FYNNEI, per germline. V lost 6 bases, J lost 1 base, and 14 bases lay in between. In DNA form, the CDR3 reads TGTGCCAGCAGGGTGGGCCCCCTCCGCACAGATACGCAGTATTTT. This translates into CASRVGPLRTDTQYF. Full variable domain (rest looked up from reference TRBV2 and TRBJ2-3): EPEVTQTPSHQVTQMGQEVILRCVPISNHLYFYWYRQILGQKVEFLVSFYNNEISEKSEIFDDQFSVERPDGSNFTLKIRSTKLEDSAMYFCASRVGPLRTDTQYFGPGTRLTVL.

The chain carries TRBV4-2 and TRBJ2-2; D might be TRBD1 (6 bases). Germline CDR1 reads LGHNA; CDR2 reads YNFKEQ. The CDR3 extends over 14 amino acids. The V gene lost 0 bases and the J gene lost 6 bases, with 8 bases spanning the gap. CDR3 protein: CASSQDHRAGELFF. The CDR3 region has the DNA TGTGCCAGCAGCCAAGACCACAGGGCCGGGGAGCTGTTTTTT.

This clone was observed once. The rearrangement joins TRBV10-3 to TRBJ2-7; D is unclear. CDR1 and CDR2 from the germline V gene are ENHRY and SYGVKD. The CDR3 is 12 amino acids. V was cut by 4 bases and J by 6 bases, with 10 bases left in between. As DNA, the CDR3 is TGTGCCATCAGTGGAACCGGGCGCGAGCAGTACTTC. This encodes CAISGTGREQYF.

V gene TRBV19 combines with J gene TRBJ2-3; no clear D gene. V was clipped by 6 bases and J by 3 bases, with 10 bases between them. The germline V gene encodes CDR1 LNHDA and CDR2 SQIVND (reference sequence). This CDR3 has 13 residues. The CDR3 DNA is TGTGCCAGTAGCGAGAAGGGTACAGATACGCAGTATTTT. This gives the protein CASSEKGTDTQYF.

The chain combines TRBV4-1 with TRBJ1-2; D uncertain. Germline V gene sequence: CDR1 MGHRA, CDR2 YSYEKL. There are 16 residues in the CDR3. V was pared by 0 bases and J by 2 bases, with 13 bases between. CDR3 amino acids: CASSQETGLANYGYTF. The CDR3 bases are TGCGCCAGCAGCCAAGAAACGGGGTTAGCCAACTATGGCTACACCTTC.

The chain carries TRBV4-3 and TRBJ2-3, with D possibly matching TRBD2 (7 bases). Germline V gene data show CDR1 as LGHNA and CDR2 as YSLEER. V was pared by 0 bases and J by 6 bases, with 19 bases between. The CDR3 contains 17 residues. For the CDR3, the DNA is TGCGCCAGCAGCCAAGACTTCGGAGTCAGGGGAGGGGATACGCAGTATTTT. Its translation: CASSQDFGVRGGDTQYF.

The chain uses TRBV7-8 and TRBJ1-3; TRBD1 is a possible D gene (6 bases). CDR1 and CDR2 from the germline V gene are SGHVS and FQNEAQ. V lost 5 bases and J lost 4, with 12 bases in between. The CDR3 covers 14 residues. The CDR3 reads CASSPTGAGNTIYF. The DNA of the CDR3 is TGTGCCAGCAGCCCCACGGGGGCAGGAAACACCATATATTTT.

The chain couples TRBV30 to TRBJ1-2; D remains ambiguous. CDR1 is GTSNPN, CDR2 SVGIG, per germline (reference sequence). V was clipped by 0 bases and J by 7 bases, with 12 bases between them. The CDR3 spans 13 residues. The CDR3 DNA follows: TGTGCCTGGAGTGTACAAGGATTTAGTGGCTACACCTTC. This sequence encodes CAWSVQGFSGYTF.

This clone appeared a few times. This sequence joins TRBV4-1 and TRBJ1-1; tentatively, D is TRBD1 (5 bases). The germline CDR1 and CDR2 sequences are MGHRA and YSYEKL. This CDR3 contains 15 residues. V gave up 0 bases and J gave up 1 base, with 9 bases separating them. The CDR3 bases are TGCGCCAGCAGCCAAGATACAGGAGGGAACACTGAAGCTTTCTTT. This encodes CASSQDTGGNTEAFF.

The V call is TRBV12-3 or TRBV12-4, the J call TRBJ1-5; D not resolved. There are 13 residues in the CDR3. Trimming pared 6 bases from V and 6 bases from J, leaving 12 bases between. Here the CDR3 reads CASSPDLAQPQHF. Written as DNA, the CDR3 is TGTGCCAGCAGCCCGGACTTAGCTCAGCCCCAGCATTTT.

This clone was counted a single time. J is TRBJ1-3 and V is TRBV3-1 (or the pseudogene TRBV3-2), with D possibly matching TRBD1 (5 bases). Trimming removed 4 bases at V and 2 bases at J, with 15 bases between. Germline loops: CDR1 LGHDT, CDR2 YNNKEL (reference sequence). CDR3 length equals 16 residues. The CDR3 here is CASSPSYGGTGNTIYF. CDR3 nucleotides: TGTGCCAGCAGCCCTTCTTACGGGGGAACTGGAAACACCATATATTTT.

The chain has TRBV7-2 and TRBJ1-2, with D maybe TRBD1 (5 bases). Germline assignment: CDR1 SGHTA and CDR2 FQGNSA. The CDR3 loop spans 12 amino acids. V gave up 10 bases and J gave up 2 bases, with 11 bases separating them. The CDR3: CATQGPNYGYTF. The CDR3 DNA reads TGTGCCACTCAGGGACCCAACTATGGCTACACCTTC.

The chain links TRBV7-8 to TRBJ2-4, with 10 bases matching TRBD1. Germline CDR1 and CDR2: SGHVS and FQNEAQ. The CDR3 sequence is 18 residues long. The trim removed 5 bases at V and 0 bases at J, leaving 10 bases unmatched. The CDR3 nucleotides are TGTGCCAGCAGCGCGCCGGGACAGGGGATTGTAGCCAAAAACATTCAGTACTTC. Protein product: CASSAPGQGIVAKNIQYF.

The rearrangement links TRBV6-1 to TRBJ1-5; D call uncertain. Germline assignment: CDR1 MNHNS and CDR2 SASEGT. With 3 bases removed from V and 4 bases from J, the gap between germline ends came to 13 bases. The CDR3 spans 15 residues. This CDR3 is CASSEGNSGNQPQHF. The DNA for the CDR3 is TGTGCCAGCAGTGAGGGCAATTCGGGAAATCAGCCCCAGCATTTT.

J is TRBJ2-1 and V is TRBV24-1; TRBD1 aligns across 10 bases. Trimming took 2 bases from V and 7 from J; bases not matched to a gene: 7. The CDR3 spans 16 residues. Germline-derived CDR1 and CDR2 are KGHDR and SFDVKD. CDR3 nucleotide sequence: TGTGCCACCAGTGATTCGTCGGGACAGGGGAAGAATGAGCAGTTCTTC. It is translated as CATSDSSGQGKNEQFF.

This rearrangement joins TRBV29-1 to TRBJ2-5; D not resolved. The ends were cut back, 4 bases at V and 7 bases at J, with 10 bases in the middle. Germline V gene data show CDR1 as SQVTM and CDR2 as ANQGSEA. The CDR3 has 11 residues. The CDR3 DNA reads TGCAGCGTTGTACTCCTTCTGACCCAGTACTTC. Translated, it gives CSVVLLLTQYF.

The chain couples TRBV6-6 to TRBJ1-2, with TRBD1 identical over 10 bases. J was trimmed by 4 bases and V by 6 bases; bases with no gene match: 8. There are 15 residues in the CDR3. Germline CDR1 reads MNHNY; CDR2 reads SVGAGI (reference sequence). The CDR3 DNA sequence: TGTGCCAGCAGACGACCGGGACAGGGGTCCTATGGCTACACCTTC. This encodes CASRRPGQGSYGYTF.

The genes are TRBV6-5 and TRBJ1-2; D perhaps matches TRBD1 (6 bases). Germline V gives CDR1 MNHEY, CDR2 SVGAGI. V shed 4 bases and J shed 7 bases, with 16 bases lying between them. This CDR3 spans 14 amino acids. The CDR3 DNA is TGTGCCAGCAGTTTGGCAGGGGCGGAGGGTGGCTACACCTTC. Its translation is CASSLAGAEGGYTF.

The chain combines TRBV27 with TRBJ2-5, with a tentative D call TRBD1 (7 bases). The CDR3 is 17 residues long. CDR1 and CDR2 (germline): MNHEY, SMNVEV (reference sequence). V was clipped by 3 bases and J by 1 base, with 18 bases between them. The CDR3 reads CASSFRGTVGLQETQYF. The DNA for the CDR3 is TGTGCCAGCAGTTTCAGGGGGACAGTGGGACTCCAAGAGACCCAGTACTTC.

In DNA, the CDR3 is TGTGCGAGCGGGAACGGGCTTGGCGGCTACACCTTC. Protein: CASGNGLGGYTF. V usage is TRBV25-1 and J usage is TRBJ1-2, with D unresolved. Germline V CDR1 and CDR2: MGHDK, SYGVNS. The CDR3 sequence is 12 residues long.

The V gene is TRBV27, the J gene TRBJ1-2, with 9 nucleotides matching TRBD1. Germline trimming cut 6 bases from V and 3 bases from J; bases unmatched to any gene: 5. This CDR3 contains 14 residues. Germline V gives CDR1 MNHEY, CDR2 SMNVEV (reference sequence). CDR3: CASRIQGADYGYTF. The CDR3, as DNA: TGTGCCAGCAGAATACAGGGGGCGGACTATGGCTACACCTTC.